Following are 26 T cell receptor beta chains from one sample sequenced in a study of control samples from healthy donors and cancer patients. Some clones are missing from TCRdb's copy, which holds only in-frame ones; the method was immunoSEQ multiplex PCR. Seen here are more than 100,000 clones, 75% to 95% observed once, and the top ten hold 8.6%. The sequenced material came from blood. Receptors were obtained from a man younger than 35 in good health.

The J gene is TRBJ2-5, the V gene TRBV25-1, with 10 bases identical to TRBD1. The length of the CDR3 is 15 residues. The germline gives CDR1 MGHDK, CDR2 SYGVNS. Losses at the gene ends were 1 base for V and 2 bases for J; bases not matched to a gene: 1. CDR3 residues: CASSEWTGGQETQYF. DNA for the CDR3: TGTGCCAGCAGTGAATGGACAGGGGGACAAGAGACCCAGTACTTC.

The V and J genes are TRBV11-2 and TRBJ2-2; D not resolved. The CDR3 is made up of 16 amino acids. Trimming cost V 4 bases and J 6 bases, with 18 bases left between them. CDR1 is SGHAT, CDR2 FQNNGV, per germline. In DNA form, the CDR3 reads TGTGCCAGCAGCTACGCCCCCGGGCCCCCGGCCGGGGAGCTGTTTTTT. Protein: CASSYAPGPPAGELFF.

The chain joins TRBV5-5 to TRBJ2-5; D is undetermined. Germline V gene sequence: CDR1 SGHKS, CDR2 YYEKEE (reference sequence). CDR3 length: 13 residues. The V gene lost 4 bases and the J gene lost 8 bases, with 15 bases spanning the gap. CDR3 loop: CASSPAPSDTQYF. The CDR3 nucleotides are TGTGCCAGCAGCCCCGCTCCCTCTGATACCCAGTACTTC.

V usage is TRBV10-1 and J usage is TRBJ2-1, with 15 bases fitting TRBD2. This CDR3 has 16 amino acids. Germline trimming cut 3 bases from V and 7 bases from J; bases unmatched to any gene: 4. The germline CDR1 and CDR2 sequences are WNHNN and SYGVQD (reference sequence). CDR3: CASSDPGTSGGNEQFF. The CDR3 nucleotides read TGCGCCAGCAGTGATCCCGGGACTAGCGGGGGGAATGAGCAGTTCTTC.

The genes are TRBV29-1 and TRBJ2-3; weak D call: TRBD1 (5 bases). Germline CDR1 SQVTM, CDR2 ANQGSEA. Trimming cost V 4 bases and J 0 bases, with 11 bases left between them. The CDR3 covers 14 residues. The CDR3 loop is CSVGPTASTDTQYF. The DNA of the CDR3 is TGCAGCGTTGGACCGACAGCTAGCACAGATACGCAGTATTTT.

The chain links TRBV4-2 to TRBJ2-1; TRBD1 is a possible D gene (5 bases). CDR1 is LGHNA and CDR2 is YNFKEQ in the germline V gene. This CDR3 has 15 amino acids. Trimming left V 3 bases short and J 4 bases short, with 13 bases between. The CDR3 sequence is CASSQGPREYNEQFF. As DNA, the CDR3 is TGTGCCAGCAGCCAGGGGCCCAGGGAATACAATGAGCAGTTCTTC.

J is TRBJ1-1 and V is TRBV7-3; D is possibly TRBD1 (5 bases). The CDR3 covers 15 residues. The germline V gene has CDR1 SGHTA and CDR2 FQGTGA. The V gene lost 5 bases and the J gene lost 1 base, with 14 bases spanning the gap. As DNA, the CDR3 is TGTGCCAGCAGCCAAAGGGCAGGGACGAACACTGAAGCTTTCTTT. As protein: CASSQRAGTNTEAFF.

This chain links TRBV9 with TRBJ2-7, with a possible D match to TRBD1 (6 bases). Trimming took off 0 bases at V and 1 base at J, with 11 bases between the two ends. The length of the CDR3 is 15 residues. Germline V gene data show CDR1 as SGDLS and CDR2 as YYNGEE. CDR3 residues: CASSVGWGQSYEQYF. The CDR3 DNA reads as TGTGCCAGCAGCGTAGGGTGGGGGCAGTCCTACGAGCAGTACTTC. The complete variable domain, with remaining parts taken from reference TRBV9 and TRBJ2-7, reads DSGVTQTPKHLITATGQRVTLRCSPRSGDLSVYWYQQSLDQGLQFLIQYYNGEERAKGNILERFSAQQFPDLHSELNLSSLELGDSALYFCASSVGWGQSYEQYFGPGTRLTVT.

V usage is TRBV5-1 and J usage is TRBJ2-5; 7 bases agree with TRBD1. Germline V lookup: CDR1 SGHRS, CDR2 YFSETQ. J lost 1 base, V lost 4 bases, and 4 bases had no gene match. The CDR3 extends over 14 amino acids. CDR3 coding DNA: TGCGCCAGCAGCGTCCGGGACAGCCAAGAGACCCAGTACTTC. Amino acid sequence: CASSVRDSQETQYF.

V usage is TRBV4-1 and J usage is TRBJ1-2; D gene uncertain. CDR1 MGHRA and CDR2 YSYEKL come from the germline V gene. Trimming removed 4 bases from V and 4 bases from J, with 13 bases in between. There are 14 residues in the CDR3. The CDR3 sequence is CASSPGSRFYGYTF. The CDR3, as DNA: TGCGCCAGCAGCCCAGGATCCCGATTCTATGGCTACACCTTC.

The chain carries TRBV18 and TRBJ2-7; D is unclear. Germline lookup yields CDR1 KGHSH and CDR2 LQKENI. The V end was cut by 2 bases, the J end by 7 bases, with 9 bases between. The CDR3 covers 12 residues. Here the CDR3 reads CASSPARGEQYF. The CDR3 DNA reads as TGTGCCAGCTCACCAGCTCGAGGAGAGCAGTACTTC.

This rearrangement joins TRBV5-1 to TRBJ2-7; 7 bases line up with TRBD2. Germline CDR1 is SGHRS and CDR2 is YFSETQ. J gave up 0 bases and V 5 bases, and 5 bases lay outside the gene matches. The CDR3 extends over 14 amino acids. The CDR3 nucleotides read TGCGCCAGCAGAGCGGGGTTTATCTCCTACGAGCAGTACTTC. Its translation is CASRAGFISYEQYF. The variable domain in full, with the rest retrieved from reference TRBV5-1 and TRBJ2-7, is KAGVTQTPRYLIKTRGQQVTLSCSPISGHRSVSWYQQTPGQGLQFLFEYFSETQRNKGNFPGRFSGRQFSNSRSEMNVSTLELGDSALYLCASRAGFISYEQYFGPGTRLTVT.

This rearrangement joins TRBV30 to TRBJ1-4; no reliable D call. There are 15 residues in the CDR3. Germline lookup yields CDR1 GTSNPN and CDR2 SVGIG (reference sequence). V shed 1 base and J shed 8 bases, with 17 bases lying between them. CDR3 in amino acids: CAWSGRVGVNEKLFF. Here the CDR3 DNA reads TGTGCCTGGAGTGGACGGGTTGGGGTTAACGAAAAACTGTTTTTT.

The rearrangement joins TRBV11-2 to TRBJ2-7, with no clear D. V lost 0 bases to trimming and J lost 2 bases, with 8 bases between them. CDR1 is SGHAT and CDR2 is FQNNGV in the germline V gene. This CDR3 spans 14 amino acids. The CDR3 here is CASSLDYPPYEQYF. CDR3 DNA sequence: TGTGCCAGCAGCTTAGATTACCCGCCCTACGAGCAGTACTTC.

The V gene is TRBV12-2, the J gene TRBJ2-1; the DNA was not used to check the table's D call, TRBD2. TRBV12-2 is labeled a pseudogene. This CDR3 contains 17 residues. The CDR3 bases are TGTGCAAGTCGCTTAGTCCCTACTAGCGGGGGGATTTATGAGCAGTTCTTC. It encodes CASRLVPTSGGIYEQFF.

This chain joins TRBV3-1 (or the pseudogene TRBV3-2) and TRBJ2-4; TRBD1 might be the D (6 bases). Germline V gene sequence: CDR1 LGHDT, CDR2 YNNKEL (reference sequence). The CDR3 has 18 amino acids. The V gene lost 4 bases and the J gene lost 0 bases, with 19 bases spanning the gap. CDR3 region: CASSLGQLLRAAKNIQYF. The DNA for the CDR3 is TGTGCCAGCAGCCTAGGACAGCTTCTGAGGGCAGCCAAAAACATTCAGTACTTC.

The gene calls are TRBV5-4 and TRBJ2-2; TRBD2 aligns across 10 bases. The CDR3 extends over 16 amino acids. V lost 4 bases to trimming and J lost 5 bases; unmatched junction nucleotides: 8. The germline gives CDR1 SGHNT, CDR2 YYREEE (reference sequence). Here the CDR3 DNA reads TGTGCCAGCAGCCCAGCAGCGGGGGGGCGTACCGGGGAGCTGTTTTTT. It codes for CASSPAAGGRTGELFF. The complete variable domain, with remaining parts taken from reference TRBV5-4 and TRBJ2-2, reads ETGVTQSPTHLIKTRGQQVTLRCSSQSGHNTVSWYQQALGQGPQFIFQYYREEENGRGNFPPRFSGLQFPNYSSELNVNALELDDSALYLCASSPAAGGRTGELFFGEGSRLTVL.

The genes are TRBV5-4 and TRBJ2-1; D not resolved. Germline assignment: CDR1 SGHNT and CDR2 YYREEE (reference sequence). This CDR3 region has 12 residues. V shed 0 bases and J shed 12 bases, with 10 bases lying between them. The CDR3 is CASSLAGERQFF. The DNA for the CDR3 is TGTGCCAGCAGCTTGGCTGGCGAGAGGCAGTTCTTC.

The chain has TRBV19 and TRBJ1-2; D may be TRBD1 (6 bases). V dropped 5 bases and J dropped 3 bases, with 16 bases sitting between them. The germline CDR1 and CDR2 sequences are LNHDA and SQIVND (reference sequence). CDR3 length equals 15 residues. In DNA form, the CDR3 reads TGTGCCAGTAGTCCAACGAGGGGGTTCTACTATGGCTACACCTTC. Residues: CASSPTRGFYYGYTF.

V usage is TRBV4-2 and J usage is TRBJ2-7, with 11 bases fitting TRBD1. The CDR3 is made up of 14 amino acids. The J segment lost 4 bases and the V segment lost 5 bases, leaving 4 bases of the junction unmatched. In germline, CDR1 is LGHNA, CDR2 YNFKEQ. CDR3 sequence: CASSSGTGGYEQYF. Here the CDR3 DNA reads TGTGCCAGCAGCTCAGGGACAGGGGGTTACGAGCAGTACTTC.

The rearrangement links TRBV15 to TRBJ1-2, with TRBD1 matching over 7 bases. The CDR3 extends over 15 amino acids. Germline lookup yields CDR1 LNHNV and CDR2 YYDKDF (reference sequence). V was pared by 0 bases and J by 8 bases, with 9 bases of the junction left unmatched. The CDR3 loop reads CATSRDRTGAEGYTF. The CDR3, as DNA: TGTGCCACCAGCAGAGATCGAACAGGGGCGGAGGGCTACACCTTC.

The genes are TRBV24-1 and TRBJ1-5; TRBD1 might be the D (5 bases). Germline CDR1 and CDR2: KGHDR and SFDVKD. The CDR3 contains 14 residues. The V end was cut by 7 bases, the J end by 7 bases, with 16 bases between. The CDR3 nucleotides read TGTGCCACCAGCCCCCCAGGGAGATGGCAGCCCCAGCATTTT. The encoded protein is CATSPPGRWQPQHF.

The count of this clone is one. This chain joins TRBV28 and TRBJ1-5; maybe TRBD1 (5 bases). Germline loops: CDR1 MDHEN, CDR2 SYDVKM. This CDR3 has 19 residues. Trimming pared 1 base from V and 2 bases from J, leaving 21 bases between. The CDR3 sequence: CASSLLIPGPNSRNQPQHF. CDR3 in DNA: TGTGCCAGCAGTTTATTAATCCCAGGGCCGAACAGTCGCAATCAGCCCCAGCATTTT.

J is TRBJ2-1 and V is TRBV5-1, with 9 positions matching TRBD1. Germline CDR1 SGHRS, CDR2 YFSETQ. V trimming: 0 bases; J trimming: 6 bases; junction bases outside the gene matches: 7. CDR3 size: 16 residues. In nucleotides, the CDR3 is TGCGCCAGCAGCTTGGAACCGGGACAGGGTGTCAATGAGCAGTTCTTC. It codes for CASSLEPGQGVNEQFF.

The chain recombines TRBV27 with TRBJ2-5, with 13 bases fitting TRBD2. Germline assignment: CDR1 MNHEY and CDR2 SMNVEV (reference sequence). This CDR3 region has 15 residues. The junction had 5 bases not matched to a gene; V was cut back by 5 bases and J by 5 bases. CDR3 amino acids: CASSITTSGGETQYF. The CDR3 nucleotides read TGTGCCAGCAGTATCACGACTAGCGGGGGGGAGACCCAGTACTTC.

The J gene is TRBJ2-1, the V gene TRBV9; 9 bases are shared with TRBD1. J was trimmed by 14 bases and V by 3 bases; bases with no gene match: 3. The CDR3 is made up of 11 amino acids. Germline assignment: CDR1 SGDLS and CDR2 YYNGEE. CDR3 region: CASSGGDREFF. The CDR3, as DNA: TGTGCCAGCAGCGGAGGGGACAGGGAGTTCTTC. Full variable domain (remainder filled in from reference TRBV9 and TRBJ2-1): DSGVTQTPKHLITATGQRVTLRCSPRSGDLSVYWYQQSLDQGLQFLIQYYNGEERAKGNILERFSAQQFPDLHSELNLSSLELGDSALYFCASSGGDREFFGPGTRLTVL.